Detailed here is one T cell receptor beta chain. Its antigen remains unknown. This sample stems from a study of T cell responses to AZD1222 COVID-19 vaccine. Study-level results: Clonal diversity was possibly underestimated, and the donors were mostly white British, with more females. At baseline, seropositivity was found in only six or seven AZD1222 recipients. Repertoires were obtained only post-peak T cell response.

The data were produced by immunoSEQ multiplex PCR, yet TCRdb's version contains in-frame clones alone and is incomplete. The sample lists 130,000 or so clones; 91% were seen once. This CDR3 region has 13 residues. Germline CDR1 reads MNHEY; CDR2 reads SMNVEV (reference sequence). Trimming pared 5 bases from V and 10 bases from J, leaving 15 bases between. The receptor's source is an adult who received the MenACWY meningococcal vaccine as a control. The sequencing here drew on peripheral blood, taken 28 days after the second dose of the MenACWY control vaccine. This chain joins TRBV27 and TRBJ2-1; D is perhaps TRBD1 (5 bases). The CDR3 protein is CASSPGHYREQFF. The CDR3 DNA reads as TGTGCCAGCAGTCCCGGCCATTACAGGGAGCAGTTCTTC.